This T cell receptor (beta chain) was identified in a study of sequential checkpoint blockade in melanoma. Produced via immunoSEQ multiplex PCR; TCRdb's table is partial and in-frame only. This repertoire shows approximately 10,000 clones, 55% to 85% found once; its top ten account for approximately 40%. The CDR3 extends over 14 amino acids. Germline V lookup: CDR1 SEHNR, CDR2 FQNEAQ (reference sequence). V lost 5 bases, J lost 8 bases, and 10 bases stayed unmatched. Treatment indicated: randomized to nivolumab then ipilimumab (arm A) or the reverse (arm B). This TCR was sampled from a human donor with melanoma. The V call is TRBV7-9, the J call TRBJ1-1; 8 bases match TRBD1. The material sequenced was CD8+ T cells sorted from blood (inferred from file names), taken from a patient given nivolumab and ipilimumab in sequence. CDR3 residues: CASSRQGISVEAFF. DNA for the CDR3: TGTGCCAGCAGCCGACAGGGGATTAGCGTAGAAGCTTTCTTT.